The subject of this entry is one TCR beta chain. These data are taken from a study of blood T cell repertoires in COVID-19. Only in-frame clones appear in the TCRdb table, and some are missing; sequencing was by immunoSEQ multiplex PCR. The data hold a few hundred thousand clones, with approximately 91% observed a single time. Adults between roughly 18 and 100 years of age took part from more than 20 US areas. The specimen sequenced was PBMCs or T cells enriched from blood (not recorded which). The source of this sequence is a woman aged 60 to 75 who had recovered from COVID-19.

In nucleotides, the CDR3 is TGTGCCAGCAGCCCGGGACAGGGGGCGTCCTATGGCTACACCTTC. The encoded protein is CASSPGQGASYGYTF. V gene TRBV7-2 combines with J gene TRBJ1-2, with TRBD1 matching over 12 bases. Germline V gives CDR1 SGHTA, CDR2 FQGNSA. The CDR3 spans 15 residues. V shed 5 bases, J shed 4 bases, and the junction held 5 bases outside the gene matches.